Following are 20 T cell receptor beta chains from one sample sequenced in a study of T-cell memory formation after mild COVID-19. TCRdb called the 5' RACE reads again in MiXCR, with one record for every CDR3 protein. The repertoire holds roughly 310,000 distinct CDR3 sequences, with less than 20% as singletons. The sample comprised PBMCs or a T cell subset sorted from them (not recorded which). The receptors come from a man aged 18 to 30 who had mild COVID-19 (a few samples of this study predate the infection). Cell type and time point are not known.

This clonotype was seen more than once but under ten times. The chain combines TRBV29-1 with TRBJ2-3; D may be TRBD1 (5 bases). Germline V gene data show CDR1 as SQVTM and CDR2 as ANQGSEA. The CDR3 is 12 residues long. The V end was cut by 7 bases, the J end by 6 bases, with 14 bases between. CDR3 region: CSADPAGDTQYF. For the CDR3, the DNA is TGCAGCGCCGACCCGGCAGGGGATACGCAGTATTTT.

The CDR3 region has the DNA TGTGCCAGTACTAGCGGGGGCCGCCTAGAACTCAATGAGCAGTTCTTC. The encoded protein is CASTSGGRLELNEQFF. The chain combines TRBV27 with TRBJ2-1; 11 bases are a match to TRBD2. This CDR3 region has 16 residues. Looked up from germline, CDR1 is MNHEY and CDR2 is SMNVEV (reference sequence). J was trimmed by 6 bases and V by 9 bases; bases with no gene match: 13.

This clonotype was picked up a small number of times. This chain uses TRBV21-1 with TRBJ1-1; TRBD1, as called in the table, went unchecked against the DNA. TRBV21-1 constitutes a pseudogene. CDR3 length equals 15 residues. The DNA for the CDR3 is TGTGCCAGCAGCAGATTTACCCGACCCGGGCATGAAGCTTTCTTT. Amino acids: CASSRFTRPGHEAFF.

This chain links TRBV7-9 with TRBJ2-2; 9 nucleotides match TRBD1. The CDR3 sequence is 17 residues long. Germline CDR1 reads SEHNR; CDR2 reads FQNEAQ (reference sequence). The junction had 9 bases not matched to a gene; V was cut back by 6 bases and J by 1 base. CDR3: CASRDYRGRMNTGELFF. The CDR3 DNA sequence: TGTGCCAGCAGAGACTACAGGGGGCGCATGAACACCGGGGAGCTGTTTTTT.

This chain connects TRBV7-3 to TRBJ2-3; D not resolved. Germline CDR1 and CDR2: SGHTA and FQGTGA. V was cut by 5 bases and J by 7 bases, with 13 bases left in between. The CDR3 is 13 residues long. The CDR3 DNA follows: TGTGCCAGCAGCCCTACGATAACCCATACGCAGTATTTT. It encodes CASSPTITHTQYF.

The V call is TRBV6-5, the J call TRBJ1-4; tentative D call: TRBD1 (5 bases). This CDR3 comprises 15 residues. Germline CDR1 is MNHEY and CDR2 is SVGAGI. V was cut by 2 bases and J by 7 bases, with 14 bases left in between. CDR3 protein: CASSYRATRGEKLFF. The DNA of the CDR3 is TGTGCCAGCAGTTACCGGGCCACGAGGGGTGAAAAACTGTTTTTT.

This clonotype showed up just a few times. V and J are TRBV7-8 and TRBJ2-7; a weak D match, TRBD1 (6 bases). Deletions cut 1 base from V and 7 bases from J, with 11 bases between. The CDR3 runs to 13 residues. Germline V gene sequence: CDR1 SGHVS, CDR2 FQNEAQ. CDR3 bases: TGTGCCAGCAGCTTAGGGACAGAAGAGGAGCAGTACTTC. This gives the protein CASSLGTEEEQYF.

In this sample, this clonotype turned up many times. The chain carries TRBV12-3 or TRBV12-4 and TRBJ2-2; 7 bases align to TRBD1. This CDR3 spans 13 amino acids. V shed 5 bases and J 5 bases; nucleotides not matched to a gene: 2. CDR3 DNA sequence: TGTGCCAGCAGTGAACAGGGGACCGGGGAGCTGTTTTTT. Protein product: CASSEQGTGELFF.

This clonotype was seen ten or more times. The chain employs TRBV12-3 or TRBV12-4 and TRBJ1-5, with D tentatively TRBD1 (5 bases). The CDR3 totals 14 residues. The germline V and J ends were trimmed by 1 base and 5 bases, with 9 bases remaining between them. CDR3 in DNA: TGTGCCAGCAGTTTAGTCCAGGGTGATCAGCCCCAGCATTTT. Its protein is CASSLVQGDQPQHF.

The V call is TRBV7-2, the J call TRBJ1-4; tentative D call: TRBD1 (6 bases). CDR3 length equals 17 residues. Germline V gene data show CDR1 as SGHTA and CDR2 as FQGNSA. Trimming removed 5 bases from V and 0 bases from J, with 16 bases in between. The DNA for the CDR3 is TGTGCCAGCAGCCCTTGGGGGGCAGCTGCAACTAATGAAAAACTGTTTTTT. This encodes CASSPWGAAATNEKLFF. The complete variable domain, with remaining parts taken from reference TRBV7-2 and TRBJ1-4, reads GAGVSQSPSNKVTEKGKDVELRCDPISGHTALYWYRQSLGQGLEFLIYFQGNSAPDKSGLPSDRFSAERTGGSVSTLTIQRTQQEDSAVYLCASSPWGAAATNEKLFFGSGTQLSVL.

The chain's CDR3 is CASSQDLIASGSLNEQFF. As DNA, the CDR3 is TGCGCCAGCAGCCAAGATCTTATCGCTAGCGGATCCCTCAATGAGCAGTTCTTC. The chain has TRBV4-1 and TRBJ2-1, with 7 nucleotides matching TRBD2. There are 18 residues in the CDR3. Germline-derived CDR1 and CDR2 are MGHRA and YSYEKL. The V gene end was trimmed by 0 bases and the J gene end by 6 bases; junction bases not matched to a gene: 14.

CDR3 loop: CASNPFTDYGYTF. The CDR3 region has the DNA TGTGCCAGCAACCCTTTTACAGACTATGGCTACACCTTC. The chain joins TRBV5-6 to TRBJ1-2; D unresolved. Germline V CDR1 and CDR2: SGHDT, YYEEEE. Trimming removed 6 bases at V and 3 bases at J, with 12 bases between. The CDR3 runs to 13 residues.

This clonotype was recorded at least ten times. This rearrangement joins TRBV5-1 to TRBJ2-1, with 15 bases identical to TRBD2. Germline loops: CDR1 SGHRS, CDR2 YFSETQ. The V segment lost 4 bases and the J segment 5 bases; nucleotides outside the gene matches: 10. The CDR3 runs to 18 residues. The CDR3 here is CASSPGTSGGTTDNEQFF. The CDR3 DNA reads as TGCGCCAGCAGCCCAGGGACTAGCGGGGGGACGACGGACAATGAGCAGTTCTTC.

The chain couples TRBV20-1 to TRBJ1-6; unclear D gene. Germline CDR1 and CDR2: DFQATT and SNEGSKA (reference sequence). Trimming took off 1 base at V and 10 bases at J, with 11 bases between the two ends. CDR3 length: 13 residues. CDR3 region: CSARGGVGSPLHF. In nucleotides, the CDR3 is TGCAGTGCTAGAGGAGGCGTAGGATCACCCCTCCACTTT.

The V gene is TRBV20-1, the J gene TRBJ1-4, with a weak D call TRBD1 (6 bases). Trimming removed 3 bases from V and 6 bases from J, with 11 bases in between. Germline V gives CDR1 DFQATT, CDR2 SNEGSKA (reference sequence). The CDR3 loop spans 13 amino acids. CDR3 region: CSASSGGDEKLFF. The DNA for the CDR3 is TGCAGTGCTAGTTCCGGGGGCGATGAAAAACTGTTTTTT.

This clonotype has a handful of counts. The chain uses TRBV7-9 and TRBJ2-7; no reliable D call. The CDR3 spans 13 residues. V lost 5 bases and J lost 2, with 10 bases in between. Germline CDR1 is SEHNR and CDR2 is FQNEAQ (reference sequence). The CDR3 coding sequence is TGTGCCAGCAGCCACCTCAGCGCCTACGAGCAGTACTTC. It specifies CASSHLSAYEQYF.

The gene calls are TRBV4-1 and TRBJ2-3; weak D call: TRBD1 (6 bases). CDR1 and CDR2 from the germline V gene are MGHRA and YSYEKL. The CDR3 totals 19 residues. The germline V and J ends were trimmed by 4 bases and 3 bases, with 26 bases remaining between them. The CDR3 is CASSLDGQLERPATDTQYF. CDR3 DNA sequence: TGCGCCAGCAGCCTCGACGGACAGTTGGAAAGGCCGGCTACAGATACGCAGTATTTT.

This clonotype came up a few times. This sequence joins TRBV6-6 and TRBJ1-3, with 7 bases fitting TRBD1. This CDR3 comprises 15 residues. In germline, CDR1 is MNHNY, CDR2 SVGAGI (reference sequence). Trimming cost V 6 bases and J 0 bases; bases outside gene matches: 5. The DNA of the CDR3 is TGTGCCAGCAGCCGCGGACAGGTCTCTGGAAACACCATATATTTT. Amino acid sequence: CASSRGQVSGNTIYF.

This clonotype has just a few counts. The gene calls are TRBV3-1 and TRBJ1-2, with D unclear. The germline V gene encodes CDR1 LGHDT and CDR2 YNNKEL (reference sequence). The CDR3 spans 14 residues. Trimming left V 4 bases short and J 3 bases short, with 12 bases between. The chain's CDR3 is CASSLSEGDYGYTF. The CDR3 nucleotides read TGTGCCAGCAGCCTCTCTGAGGGCGACTATGGCTACACCTTC.

This sequence joins TRBV29-1 and TRBJ1-1; D uncertain. CDR3 length: 8 residues. Per germline, CDR1 SQVTM and CDR2 ANQGSEA. Trimming stripped 4 bases from V and 8 bases from J, with 2 bases between. The CDR3 bases are TGCAGCGTTGGGGAAGCTTTCTTT. Translated, it gives CSVGEAFF.